This T cell receptor (beta chain) stems from a study of cytomegalovirus exposure and HLA in healthy donors. General study results and limits: The authors enumerated roughly 160 TCR beta chains as linked to cytomegalovirus. Most sequenced TCRs were rare (though some public TCRs occurred in many donors). A later analysis linked more than 15,000 TCR beta sequences to HLA alleles at 0.05 false discovery rate.

The V gene's germline CDR1 is SEHNR and CDR2 FQNEAQ (reference sequence). This CDR3 region has 17 residues. J was trimmed by 5 bases and V by 4 bases; bases with no gene match: 11. Primers included in the PCR were 60 Vbeta and 13 Jbeta primers. The repertoire was sequenced with immunoSEQ multiplex PCR; TCRdb's copy has only in-frame clones and lacks some. The sample yields around 190,000 clones, about 86% seen once. As concerns this clone: The antigen is undetermined.

J is TRBJ1-4 and V is TRBV7-9, with 9 bases that match TRBD1. Sequencing input: PBMCs. This receptor was obtained from a man in his forties in good health and CMV-seropositive. CDR3 sequence: CASSSGGQGRENEKLFF. The DNA for the CDR3 is TGTGCCAGCAGCTCAGGGGGACAGGGTAGAGAGAATGAAAAACTGTTTTTT. Full variable domain (rest looked up from reference TRBV7-9 and TRBJ1-4): DTGVSQNPRHKITKRGQNVTFRCDPISEHNRLYWYRQTLGQGPEFLTYFQNEAQLEKSRLLSDRFSAERPKGSFSTLEIQRTEQGDSAMYLCASSSGGQGRENEKLFFGSGTQLSVL.